This T cell receptor (beta chain) was identified during a study of T cells in localized non-small cell lung cancer. Study results and caveats: Higher blood T cell density went with longer overall survival. Paired adjacent lung recovered a median around 52 of the top 100 tumor clones. There was higher T cell clonality in uninvolved adjacent lung than in tumor, and it was highest there.

Repertoires were generated with immunoSEQ multiplex PCR, while TCRdb's copy carries only in-frame clones and drops some. The sample consists of about 26,000 clones, about 81% of them appearing once. The CDR3 loop spans 12 amino acids. The V gene lost 5 bases and the J gene lost 2 bases, with 7 bases spanning the gap. Germline V gene lookup returns CDR1 SGHAT and CDR2 FQDESV (reference sequence). This clone was seen a single time. Its cognate antigen is unknown. Here the sequenced sample was peripheral blood, taken before any cancer treatment. The chain couples TRBV11-1 to TRBJ2-7; D is uncertain. The sequence was obtained from a woman aged 40-69 years with stage I lung adenocarcinoma. CDR3 bases: TGTGCCAGCAGCAGCCAGACCTACGAGCAGTACTTC. Translating it yields CASSSQTYEQYF.